The text below deals with one TCR beta chain. This clone is assessed as medium-sized (0.01 to 0.1%). What antigen it recognizes has not been identified. Base qualities are not provided; no much larger clone lies one nucleotide away. TCRbeta CDR3 regions were amplified from genomic DNA by means of the immunoSEQ Assay, a bias-controlled multiplex PCR. Regarding the original processing steps: The number of nucleated cells in each sample was estimated from the amplification of reference gene primers within the assay. To quantify the absolute abundance of each unique TCRbeta CDR3 rearrangement, sequence reads were collapsed and filtered. Productive Simpson clonality was computed per sample as the square root of Simpson's diversity index over productive rearrangements. Entries here come from immuneACCESS through TCRdb and include only in-frame sequences with V and J called. Some clones fail to appear in such tables; in the studies checked, an unresolved V gene covers under half of the shortfall, and the cause of the remainder is unknown. D and trimming were read from the DNA, whereas the V and J calls and clone size are those reported in that table. The sample records roughly 67,000 clones, approximately 93% of which are singletons. The top ten clones comprise 2.9% of the sample.

This specimen belongs to a study of blood T cell repertoires in COVID-19 (dated by TCRdb to about 2020). In the study overall: The collaborator samples originated in the United States, Italy and Spain and spanned the acute and convalescent phases of COVID-19. Where available, HLA class I and class II types were obtained from metadata supplied by the sample provider rather than from assay-based typing. The repertoires were made available in a free public database intended to serve as a resource for research on the immune response to SARS-CoV-2. Subjects who had been exposed to COVID-19, were actively infected with it, or had recovered from it provided the deeply sampled blood TCRbeta repertoires that made up the dataset. The prospective study material was composed of cDNA or gDNA derived from T cells, B-cell-depleted T cells, or PBMCs. The sample metadata nearly always contained a de-identified subject ID, COVID-19 status, age in years and sex. Samples were obtained from the ongoing ImmuneRACE study (first 160 participants) and from some 1,200 subjects provided by 6 global collaborators.

Study-level results and caveats: Clinical and demographic metadata were provided uncurated, with the amount varying by source and participant.

CDR1 LNHNV and CDR2 YYDKDF were looked up in the germline V gene (reference sequence). The cysteine opens and the phenylalanine closes a CDR3 of 15 amino acids. The DNA shown is the 45-base CDR3, in frame from base 1. At the junction V is shortened by 0 bases and J by 9 bases, with 17 bases in between. Whole blood was collected in K2EDTA tubes by collaborating institutions according to the institutions' own protocols. Collaborator samples were shipped for TCRbeta analysis as frozen whole blood, isolated PBMCs, or DNA extracted from either sample type. Specimen: peripheral blood. The clonotype originates from a man between 65 and 85 years old with active COVID-19. The chain is assembled from TRBV15 and TRBJ2-5, with a weak D call of TRBD2 (6 bases match). CDR3 protein: CATSRDTGTLLAQYF. The bases read TGTGCCACCAGCAGAGATACCGGGACTCTATTGGCCCAGTACTTC.